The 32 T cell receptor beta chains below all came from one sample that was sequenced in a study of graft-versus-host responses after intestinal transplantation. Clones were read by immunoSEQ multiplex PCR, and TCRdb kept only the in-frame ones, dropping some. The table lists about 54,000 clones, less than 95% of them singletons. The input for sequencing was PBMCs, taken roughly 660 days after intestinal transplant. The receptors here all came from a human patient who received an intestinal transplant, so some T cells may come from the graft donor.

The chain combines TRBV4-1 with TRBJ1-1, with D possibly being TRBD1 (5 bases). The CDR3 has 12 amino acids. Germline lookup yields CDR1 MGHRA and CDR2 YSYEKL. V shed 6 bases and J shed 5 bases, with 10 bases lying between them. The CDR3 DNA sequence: TGCGCCAGCAGTCCTGGGGGAACTGAAGCTTTCTTT. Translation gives CASSPGGTEAFF.

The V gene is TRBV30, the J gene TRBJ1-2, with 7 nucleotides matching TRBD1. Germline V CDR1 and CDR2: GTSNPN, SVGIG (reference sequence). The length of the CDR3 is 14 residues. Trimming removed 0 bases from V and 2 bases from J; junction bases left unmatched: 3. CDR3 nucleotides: TGTGCCTGGAGTGTAGGAGGGGGCAACTATGGCTACACCTTC. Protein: CAWSVGGGNYGYTF.

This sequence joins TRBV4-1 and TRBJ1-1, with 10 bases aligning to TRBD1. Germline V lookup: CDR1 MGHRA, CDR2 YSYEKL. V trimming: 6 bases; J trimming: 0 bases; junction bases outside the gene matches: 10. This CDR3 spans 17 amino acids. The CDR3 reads CASRRAGTGALNTEAFF. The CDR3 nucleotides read TGCGCCAGCAGACGCGCGGGGACAGGGGCCCTGAACACTGAAGCTTTCTTT.

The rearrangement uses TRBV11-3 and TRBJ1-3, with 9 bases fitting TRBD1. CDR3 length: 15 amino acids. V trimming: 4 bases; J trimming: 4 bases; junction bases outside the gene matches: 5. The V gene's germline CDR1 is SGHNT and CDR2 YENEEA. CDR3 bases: TGTGCCAGCAGCTCCACGGGACAGGGAGGAAACACCATATATTTT. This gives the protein CASSSTGQGGNTIYF.

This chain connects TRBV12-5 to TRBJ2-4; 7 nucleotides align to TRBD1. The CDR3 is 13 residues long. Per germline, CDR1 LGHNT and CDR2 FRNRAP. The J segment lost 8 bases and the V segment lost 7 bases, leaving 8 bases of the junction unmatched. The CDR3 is CASADRQGYIQYF. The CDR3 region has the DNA TGTGCTAGTGCCGATCGACAGGGATACATTCAGTACTTC. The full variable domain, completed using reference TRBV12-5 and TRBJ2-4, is DARVTQTPRHKVTEMGQEVTMRCQPILGHNTVFWYRQTMMQGLELLAYFRNRAPLDDSGMPKDRFSAEMPDATLATLKIQPSEPRDSAVYFCASADRQGYIQYFGAGTRLSVL.

The CDR3: CASSPSWRDWGEQYF. The CDR3 DNA sequence: TGCGCCAGCAGCCCCTCTTGGAGGGATTGGGGTGAGCAGTACTTC. The chain combines TRBV4-1 with TRBJ2-7; a possible D gene is TRBD2 (6 bases). The V end was cut by 4 bases, the J end by 7 bases, with 20 bases between. The CDR3 is 15 residues long. Germline V lookup: CDR1 MGHRA, CDR2 YSYEKL.

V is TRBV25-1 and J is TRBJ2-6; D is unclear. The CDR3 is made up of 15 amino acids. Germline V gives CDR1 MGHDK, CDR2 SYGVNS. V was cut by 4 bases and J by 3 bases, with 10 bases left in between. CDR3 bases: TGTGCCAGCAGTGCCTTAGGCGGTGGGGCCAACGTCCTGACTTTC. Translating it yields CASSALGGGANVLTF. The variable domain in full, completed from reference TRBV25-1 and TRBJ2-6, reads EADIYQTPRYLVIGTGKKITLECSQTMGHDKMYWYQQDPGMELHLIHYSYGVNSTEKGDLSSESTVSRIRTEHFPLTLESARPSHTSQYLCASSALGGGANVLTFGAGSRLTVL.

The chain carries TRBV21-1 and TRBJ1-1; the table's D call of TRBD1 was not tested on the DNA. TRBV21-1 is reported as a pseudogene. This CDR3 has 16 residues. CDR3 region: CASSKGGQGQNTEAFF. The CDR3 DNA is TGTGCCAGCAGCAAAGGGGGACAGGGCCAGAACACTGAAGCTTTCTTT.

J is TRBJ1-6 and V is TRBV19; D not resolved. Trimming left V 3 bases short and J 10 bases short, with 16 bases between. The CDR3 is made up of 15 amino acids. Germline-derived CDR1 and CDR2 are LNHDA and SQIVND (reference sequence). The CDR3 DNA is TGTGCCAGTAGTATTTCTCAAGAGGTCCGATCACCCCTCCACTTT. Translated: CASSISQEVRSPLHF. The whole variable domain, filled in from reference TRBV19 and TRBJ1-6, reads DGGITQSPKYLFRKEGQNVTLSCEQNLNHDAMYWYRQDPGQGLRLIYYSQIVNDFQKGDIAEGYSVSREKKESFPLTVTSAQKNPTAFYLCASSISQEVRSPLHFGNGTRLTVT.

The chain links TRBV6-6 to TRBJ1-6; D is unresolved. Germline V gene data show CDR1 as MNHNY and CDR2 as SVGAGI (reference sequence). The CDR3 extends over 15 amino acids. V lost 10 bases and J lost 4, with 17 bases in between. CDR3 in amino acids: CATSSGFGYNSPLHF. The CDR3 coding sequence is TGTGCCACCTCCTCTGGTTTCGGTTATAATTCACCCCTCCACTTT.

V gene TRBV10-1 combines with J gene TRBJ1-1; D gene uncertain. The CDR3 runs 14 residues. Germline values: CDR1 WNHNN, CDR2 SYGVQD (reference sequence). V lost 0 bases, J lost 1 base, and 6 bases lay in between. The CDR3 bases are TGCGCCAGCAGTGAGTCATTGGGGAACACTGAAGCTTTCTTT. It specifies CASSESLGNTEAFF.

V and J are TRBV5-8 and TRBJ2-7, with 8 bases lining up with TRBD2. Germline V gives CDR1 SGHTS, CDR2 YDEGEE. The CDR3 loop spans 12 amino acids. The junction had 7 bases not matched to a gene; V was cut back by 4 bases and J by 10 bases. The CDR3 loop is CASSRTGLAQYF. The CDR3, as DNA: TGTGCCAGCAGCAGAACCGGACTAGCTCAGTACTTC. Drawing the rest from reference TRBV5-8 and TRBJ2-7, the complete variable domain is EAGVTQSPTHLIKTRGQQATLRCSPISGHTSVYWYQQALGLGLQFLLWYDEGEERNRGNFPPRFSGRQFPNYSSELNVNALELEDSALYLCASSRTGLAQYFGPGTRLTVT.

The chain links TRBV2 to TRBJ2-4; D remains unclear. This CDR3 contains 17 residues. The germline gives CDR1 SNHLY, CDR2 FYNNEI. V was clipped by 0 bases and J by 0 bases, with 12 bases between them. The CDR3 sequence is CASSEALGALAKNIQYF. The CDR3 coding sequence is TGTGCCAGCAGTGAAGCTTTAGGAGCCCTAGCCAAAAACATTCAGTACTTC.

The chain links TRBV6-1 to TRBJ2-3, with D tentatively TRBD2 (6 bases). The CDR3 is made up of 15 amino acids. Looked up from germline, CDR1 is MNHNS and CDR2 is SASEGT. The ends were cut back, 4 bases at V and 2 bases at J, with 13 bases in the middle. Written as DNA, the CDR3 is TGTGCCAGCAGTGTTCCCACGGGACTCACAGATACGCAGTATTTT. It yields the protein CASSVPTGLTDTQYF.

The CDR3 DNA sequence: TGTGCCAGCAGCGCCCTAGGGGGGGTACAAGAGACCCAGTACTTC. Protein: CASSALGGVQETQYF. This chain connects TRBV9 to TRBJ2-5; D possibly corresponds to TRBD2 (7 bases). This CDR3 has 15 amino acids. Germline CDR1 and CDR2: SGDLS and YYNGEE. V shed 3 bases and J shed 2 bases, with 14 bases lying between them.

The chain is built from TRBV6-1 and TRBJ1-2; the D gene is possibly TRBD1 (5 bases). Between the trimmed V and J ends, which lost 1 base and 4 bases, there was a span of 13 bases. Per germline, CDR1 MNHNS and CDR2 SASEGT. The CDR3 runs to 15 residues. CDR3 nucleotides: TGTGCCAGCAGTGAAGTCGGCAGGGTGATCTATGGCTACACCTTC. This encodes CASSEVGRVIYGYTF.

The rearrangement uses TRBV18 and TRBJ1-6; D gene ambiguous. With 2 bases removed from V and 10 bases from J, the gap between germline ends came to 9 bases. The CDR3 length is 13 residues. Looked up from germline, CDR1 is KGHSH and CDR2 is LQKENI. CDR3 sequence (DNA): TGTGCCAGCTCACCAGCCACGGAGTCACCCCTCCACTTT. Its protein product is CASSPATESPLHF.

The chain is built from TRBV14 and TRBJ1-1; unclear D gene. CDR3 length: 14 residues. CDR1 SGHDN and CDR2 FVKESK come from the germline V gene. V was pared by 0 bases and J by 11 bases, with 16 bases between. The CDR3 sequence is CASSQDLLPAAAFF. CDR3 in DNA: TGTGCCAGCAGCCAAGATCTCCTTCCTGCGGCGGCTTTCTTT.

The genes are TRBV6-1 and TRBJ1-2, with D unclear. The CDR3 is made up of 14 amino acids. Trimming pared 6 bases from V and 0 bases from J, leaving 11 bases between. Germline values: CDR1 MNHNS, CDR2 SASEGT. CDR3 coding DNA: TGTGCCAGCAGGCCGCCTCCCGCTAACTATGGCTACACCTTC. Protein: CASRPPPANYGYTF.

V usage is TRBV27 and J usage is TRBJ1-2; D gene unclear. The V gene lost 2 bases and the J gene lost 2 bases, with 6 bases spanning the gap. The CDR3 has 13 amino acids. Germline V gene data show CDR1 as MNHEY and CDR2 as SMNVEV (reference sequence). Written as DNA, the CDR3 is TGTGCCAGCAGTTTAGGCAGCAACTATGGCTACACCTTC. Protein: CASSLGSNYGYTF.

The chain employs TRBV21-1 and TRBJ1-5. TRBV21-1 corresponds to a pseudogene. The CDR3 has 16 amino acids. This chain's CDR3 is CASKGPELRSNQPQHF. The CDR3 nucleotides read TGTGCCAGCAAGGGACCGGAGCTCCGTAGCAATCAGCCCCAGCATTTT.

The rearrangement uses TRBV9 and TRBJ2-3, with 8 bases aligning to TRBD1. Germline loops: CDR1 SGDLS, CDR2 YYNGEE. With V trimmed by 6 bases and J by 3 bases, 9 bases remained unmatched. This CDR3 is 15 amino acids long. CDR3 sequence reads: CASTGTGGGTDTQYF. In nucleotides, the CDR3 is TGTGCCAGCACCGGGACAGGAGGGGGAACAGATACGCAGTATTTT.

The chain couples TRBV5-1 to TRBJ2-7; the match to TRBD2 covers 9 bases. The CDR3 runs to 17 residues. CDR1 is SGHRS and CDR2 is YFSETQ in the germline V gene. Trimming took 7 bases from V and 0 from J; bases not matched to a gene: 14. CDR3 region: CASQRLSGGTSSYEQYF. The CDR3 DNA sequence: TGCGCCAGCCAACGACTAAGCGGGGGGACTAGCTCCTACGAGCAGTACTTC.

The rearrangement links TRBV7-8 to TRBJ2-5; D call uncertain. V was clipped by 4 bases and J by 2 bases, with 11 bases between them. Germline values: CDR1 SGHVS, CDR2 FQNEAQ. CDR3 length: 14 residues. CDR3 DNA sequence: TGTGCCAGCAGCTATGTACAGCTGCAAGAGACCCAGTACTTC. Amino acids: CASSYVQLQETQYF.

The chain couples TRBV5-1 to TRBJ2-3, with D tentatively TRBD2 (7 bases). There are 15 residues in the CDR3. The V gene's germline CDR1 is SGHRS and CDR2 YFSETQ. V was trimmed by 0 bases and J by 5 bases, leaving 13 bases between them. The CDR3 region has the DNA TGCGCCAGCAGCTTGGTGCGGGGGCCAAAAGATACGCAGTATTTT. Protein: CASSLVRGPKDTQYF. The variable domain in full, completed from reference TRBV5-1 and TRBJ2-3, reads KAGVTQTPRYLIKTRGQQVTLSCSPISGHRSVSWYQQTPGQGLQFLFEYFSETQRNKGNFPGRFSGRQFSNSRSEMNVSTLELGDSALYLCASSLVRGPKDTQYFGPGTRLTVL.

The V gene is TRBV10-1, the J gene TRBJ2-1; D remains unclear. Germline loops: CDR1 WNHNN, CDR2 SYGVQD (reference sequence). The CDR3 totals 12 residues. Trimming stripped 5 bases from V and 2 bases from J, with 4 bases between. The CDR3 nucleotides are TGCGCCAGCAGTTCGGCCTACAATGAGCAGTTCTTC. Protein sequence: CASSSAYNEQFF.

The chain's CDR3 is CASSGRQGGEQYF. CDR3 nucleotides: TGTGCCAGCAGTGGAAGACAGGGAGGCGAGCAGTACTTC. The V call is TRBV2, the J call TRBJ2-7, with D possibly being TRBD1 (7 bases). V lost 4 bases and J 6 bases, leaving 13 bases between the germline ends. The V gene's germline CDR1 is SNHLY and CDR2 FYNNEI. This CDR3 spans 13 amino acids.

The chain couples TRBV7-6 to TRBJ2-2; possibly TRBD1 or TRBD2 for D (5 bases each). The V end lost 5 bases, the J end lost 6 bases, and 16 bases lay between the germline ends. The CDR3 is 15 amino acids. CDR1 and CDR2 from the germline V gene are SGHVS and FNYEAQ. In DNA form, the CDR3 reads TGTGCCAGCAGCGCAGGCTTGAGGGGTTCCGGGGAGCTGTTTTTT. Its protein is CASSAGLRGSGELFF.

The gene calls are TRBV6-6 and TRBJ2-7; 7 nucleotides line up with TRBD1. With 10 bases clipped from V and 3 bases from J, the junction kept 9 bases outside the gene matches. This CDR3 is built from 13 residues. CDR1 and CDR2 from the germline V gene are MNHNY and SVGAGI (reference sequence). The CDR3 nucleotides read TGTGCCACCTCCCGGGACAGAGACTACGAGCAGTACTTC. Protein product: CATSRDRDYEQYF.

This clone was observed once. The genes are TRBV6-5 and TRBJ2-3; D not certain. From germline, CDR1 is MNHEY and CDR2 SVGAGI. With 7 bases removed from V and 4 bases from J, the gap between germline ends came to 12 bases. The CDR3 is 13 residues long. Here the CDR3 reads CASTIPGSDTQYF. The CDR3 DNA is TGTGCCAGCACGATCCCTGGTTCAGATACGCAGTATTTT.

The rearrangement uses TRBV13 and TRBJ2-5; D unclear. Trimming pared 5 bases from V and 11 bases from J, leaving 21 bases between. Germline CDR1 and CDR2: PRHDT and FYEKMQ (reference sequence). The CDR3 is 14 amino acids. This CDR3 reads CASSRWGVVIEQYF. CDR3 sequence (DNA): TGTGCCAGCAGCCGCTGGGGTGTGGTAATAGAGCAGTACTTC.

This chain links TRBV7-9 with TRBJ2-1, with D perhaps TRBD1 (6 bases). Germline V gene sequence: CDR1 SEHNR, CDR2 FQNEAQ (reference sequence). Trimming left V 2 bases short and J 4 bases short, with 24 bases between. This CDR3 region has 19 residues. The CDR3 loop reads CASSLRLGAPADGYNEQFF. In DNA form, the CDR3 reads TGTGCCAGCAGCTTACGGCTGGGGGCACCTGCGGACGGGTACAATGAGCAGTTCTTC. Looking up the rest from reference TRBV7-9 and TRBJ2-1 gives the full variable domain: DTGVSQNPRHKITKRGQNVTFRCDPISEHNRLYWYRQTLGQGPEFLTYFQNEAQLEKSRLLSDRFSAERPKGSFSTLEIQRTEQGDSAMYLCASSLRLGAPADGYNEQFFGPGTRLTVL.